The sequence of this TCR beta chain was determined in a study of blood T cell repertoires in COVID-19. The CDR3 totals 15 residues. Germline V gives CDR1 SGHRS, CDR2 YFSETQ. Unmatched junction bases numbered 13, after V lost 7 bases and J lost 5 bases. Assay used: immunoSEQ multiplex PCR; TCRdb lists only in-frame clones, some missing. The sample includes some 300,000 clones, about 87% seen only once; the top ten take more than 6.5%. The clonotype originates from a woman in her twenties or thirties who had recovered from COVID-19. Sequenced: peripheral blood. The chain recombines TRBV5-1 with TRBJ2-7, with 9 bases identical to TRBD1. The CDR3 loop reads CASASHRDRADEQYF. CDR3 sequence (DNA): TGCGCCAGCGCGTCCCACCGGGACAGGGCCGACGAGCAGTACTTC.